This TCR beta chain was sequenced during a study of T cell repertoires in cytomegalovirus infection. In the study overall: CMV infection together with matching HLA type was indicated by public TCR beta signatures. General study points: Ex vivo responses were dominated by HLA-C-restricted CMV-specific TCR beta clonotypes. Based on cumulative public TCR beta family frequency, carriers of CMV plus the relevant HLA were identified.

This clonotype was seen only once. Its antigen is still unknown. TCRdb re-called the reads through MiXCR, storing one row per CDR3 protein. The data show 450,000 to 600,000 distinct CDR3 sequences, with more than 40% seen just once and 40% to 50% held by the top ten. Trimming took 0 bases from V and 7 from J, leaving 10 bases between them. The germline CDR1 and CDR2 sequences are LGHNA and YSLEER. This CDR3 is 13 amino acids long. The chain links TRBV4-3 to TRBJ2-7, with a tentative D call TRBD2 (5 bases). The sequenced sample was cultured PBMCs, obtained from culture after CMV antigen stimulation. The origin of this receptor is a human donor in good health (CMV status not recorded). Some clones in this sample may be carry-over from other donors' samples. The CDR3 sequence is CASSQDLRVEQYF. In DNA, the CDR3 is TGCGCCAGCAGCCAAGATCTGAGGGTTGAGCAGTACTTC.